This T cell receptor beta chain was retrieved from a study of T-cell memory formation after mild COVID-19. The CDR3 runs 17 residues. The trim removed 5 bases at V and 2 bases at J, leaving 8 bases unmatched. Regarding this clonotype: Its antigen remains unknown.

Study-wide results and caveats: Several responding clones turned up in pre-infection memory, indicating that cross-reactive memory may have taken part. Mostly located in CM and EM were contracting CD4+ clones, with contracting CD8+ clones located in EMRA.

The 5'RACE method, run with constant-segment primers, produced TCR alpha and TCR beta cDNA libraries (carrying sample barcodes and UMIs). A single record per CDR3 protein comes from TCRdb applying MiXCR to the 5' RACE reads. The profile shows hundreds of thousands of distinct CDR3 sequences, roughly 23% of them singletons. Sequencing input: PBMCs or a T cell subset sorted from them (not recorded which). The chain is built from TRBV12-3 or TRBV12-4 and TRBJ2-6; 8 bases agree with TRBD2. This clonotype originated in an adult woman who had mild COVID-19 (a few samples of this study predate the infection). Cell type and time point are not known. CDR3 loop: CASSLVAGFPGANVLTF. In DNA, the CDR3 is TGTGCCAGCAGTCTGGTAGCGGGGTTTCCTGGGGCCAACGTCCTGACTTTC.